These 7 T cell receptor beta chains were sequenced from one sample in a study of OX40 agonist ivuxolimab in advanced cancers. Library prep was done by the immunoSEQ multiplex PCR assay. As stored in TCRdb, this immuneACCESS dataset retains in-frame rearrangements with V and J assigned. A fraction of the clones does not appear; measured against another copy, unresolved V genes explain less than half of the discrepancy, and the remainder lacks a known reason. The sample table shows some 80,000 clones, and nearly 90% are seen once. The ten most abundant clones make up around 0.78% of the sample. The sample consisted of CD4+ or CD8+ T cells sorted from blood, taken in a trial of the OX40 agonist ivuxolimab. These receptors were obtained from an adult with an advanced solid tumor such as melanoma, head and neck, liver or kidney cancer.

CDR3 in DNA: TGTGCCAGCAGCTTACTAACCTCATCAGATACGCAGTATTTT. Its translation: CASSLLTSSDTQYF. The rearrangement uses TRBV11-2 and TRBJ2-3; D gene ambiguous. V lost 2 bases and J lost 4, with 10 bases in between. This CDR3 spans 14 amino acids. The germline gives CDR1 SGHAT, CDR2 FQNNGV. The full variable domain, its missing parts supplied by reference TRBV11-2 and TRBJ2-3, is EAGVAQSPRYKIIEKRQSVAFWCNPISGHATLYWYQQILGQGPKLLIQFQNNGVVDDSQLPKDRFSAERLKGVDSTLKIQPAKLEDSAVYLCASSLLTSSDTQYFGPGTRLTVL.

This sequence joins TRBV11-2 and TRBJ2-3; a weak D match, TRBD2 (7 bases). Trimming took off 1 base at V and 3 bases at J, with 11 bases between the two ends. From germline, CDR1 is SGHAT and CDR2 FQNNGV. CDR3 length: 15 amino acids. The CDR3 DNA follows: TGTGCCAGCAGCTTAGGGGCGGGGGCTACAGATACGCAGTATTTT. Protein: CASSLGAGATDTQYF.

The chain links TRBV19 to TRBJ1-1, with 10 bases that match TRBD1. This CDR3 has 14 residues. The germline V gene encodes CDR1 LNHDA and CDR2 SQIVND (reference sequence). V shed 4 bases, J shed 5 bases, and the junction held 4 bases outside the gene matches. This CDR3 reads CASSTSGQGTEAFF. The CDR3 nucleotides read TGTGCCAGTAGTACCTCGGGACAGGGGACTGAAGCTTTCTTT.

This chain joins TRBV5-1 and TRBJ2-3; the match to TRBD1 covers 10 bases. Trimming at V came to 9 bases and at J to 1 base, leaving 11 bases not matched to a gene. Germline assignment: CDR1 SGHRS and CDR2 YFSETQ. The CDR3 contains 16 residues. The CDR3 coding sequence is TGCGCCACTAGTCGTCCCGGGACAGGGGGCACAGATACGCAGTATTTT. As protein: CATSRPGTGGTDTQYF.

This chain joins TRBV10-3 and TRBJ2-2, with D possibly called TRBD1 or TRBD2 (5 bases each). CDR3 length equals 17 residues. The ends were cut back, 4 bases at V and 0 bases at J, with 15 bases in the middle. CDR1 and CDR2 from the germline V gene are ENHRY and SYGVKD. The CDR3 protein is CAISADLGVANTGELFF. In DNA, the CDR3 is TGTGCCATCAGTGCCGACTTGGGGGTGGCGAACACCGGGGAGCTGTTTTTT.

The chain combines TRBV14 with TRBJ1-4, with D perhaps matching TRBD1 (6 bases). Germline loops: CDR1 SGHDN, CDR2 FVKESK. Trimming cost V 3 bases and J 4 bases, with 12 bases left between them. The CDR3 covers 15 residues. The CDR3 region is CASSHQTGLNEKLFF. The CDR3 nucleotides are TGTGCCAGCAGCCATCAGACAGGTCTTAATGAAAAACTGTTTTTT.

CDR3 loop: CASSLEGYSSYNEQFF. Written as DNA, the CDR3 is TGTGCCAGCAGCTTAGAGGGATATAGCTCCTACAATGAGCAGTTCTTC. V usage is TRBV7-9 and J usage is TRBJ2-1; D call uncertain. The V gene lost 1 base and the J gene lost 0 bases, with 10 bases spanning the gap. The CDR3 runs 16 residues. The V gene's germline CDR1 is SEHNR and CDR2 FQNEAQ (reference sequence). The full variable domain, in which reference TRBV7-9 and TRBJ2-1 provide the parts outside the CDR3, is DTGVSQNPRHKITKRGQNVTFRCDPISEHNRLYWYRQTLGQGPEFLTYFQNEAQLEKSRLLSDRFSAERPKGSFSTLEIQRTEQGDSAMYLCASSLEGYSSYNEQFFGPGTRLTVL.